The clone carrying this TCR beta chain has more than one count but fewer than ten. Its antigen is as yet unknown. This entry comes from a study of regulatory T cells in long-lasting Graves disease. Germline V gives CDR1 MNHEY, CDR2 SMNVEV (reference sequence). J was trimmed by 7 bases and V by 4 bases; bases with no gene match: 16. The CDR3 has 18 amino acids. Study conclusions and caveats: TCR diversity was lower in persistent Graves' patients than in newly diagnosed ones.

Arm-PCR of CDR3 regions with iRepertoire HTBI primers generated TCR beta libraries. TCRdb redid the calling of the multiplex PCR reads with MiXCR, one entry per CDR3 protein. The sample comprises fewer than 650,000 distinct CDR3 sequences, 15% to 20% of which are singletons, and more than 10% rests with the top ten. Time point in this sample: newly diagnosed GD, antithyroid drugs for less than 3 months. Researchers made the TCR library from RNA that was extracted from PBMCs. The sample also formed part of further work on T cells in Graves' hyperthyroidism and ophthalmopathy.

The starting material was peripheral blood mononuclear cells (PBMCs), obtained at new diagnosis, from a patient treated with antithyroid drugs. The rearrangement joins TRBV27 to TRBJ2-7; 13 positions match TRBD2. The source is a man younger than 30 with Graves disease. CDR3 nucleotides: TGTGCCAGCAGTTCCGGGACTAGCGGGACCTTAGGAATTGATGAGCAGTACTTC. Protein: CASSSGTSGTLGIDEQYF.